This note documents a single T cell receptor beta chain sequence. Its antigen is as yet unknown. The PCR had 60 Vbeta and 13 Jbeta primers. Measured with immunoSEQ multiplex PCR; TCRdb has only the in-frame clones, and not every one. The data show some 130,000 clones, 70% to 80% seen once. CDR1 and CDR2 from the germline V gene are KGHSH and LQKENI. The ends were cut back, 2 bases at V and 3 bases at J, with 11 bases in the middle. The length of the CDR3 is 15 residues. This sample is drawn from a study of cytomegalovirus exposure and HLA in healthy donors. Study outcomes and limitations: The authors listed 150 to 200 TCR beta chains as cytomegalovirus-associated.

Sequencing used PBMCs. This TCR was recovered from a man aged 40-55 years in good health and CMV-seropositive. This sequence joins TRBV18 and TRBJ1-5, with D uncertain. Here the CDR3 DNA reads TGTGCCAGCTCACCAGAGCAGCGAGCCAATCAGCCCCAGCATTTT. Its protein is CASSPEQRANQPQHF.